This T cell receptor (beta chain) was obtained from a study of cytomegalovirus exposure and HLA in healthy donors. Concerning this clone: Its antigen is not identified.

Broader study findings: Reportedly, TCR beta sequences accurately predicted HLA-A and HLA-B alleles in most subjects.

PCR involved 60 Vbeta and 13 Jbeta primers. Repertoires were generated with immunoSEQ multiplex PCR, while TCRdb's copy carries only in-frame clones and drops some. The data include tens of thousands of clones; the top ten clones carry 15% to 17%. CDR1 is LNHDA, CDR2 SQIVND, per germline (reference sequence). The V end lost 6 bases, the J end lost 8 bases, and 14 bases lay between the germline ends. The CDR3 spans 13 residues. The sample taken for sequencing was PBMCs. The source of this sequence is a man aged 45 to 65 in good health and CMV-seropositive. The genes are TRBV19 and TRBJ2-1, with D possibly matching TRBD1 (6 bases). The CDR3 region has the DNA TGTGCCAGTAGGGCTAGGGGGTTGGATGAGCAGTTCTTC. Its translation is CASRARGLDEQFF. The variable domain in full, completed from reference TRBV19 and TRBJ2-1, reads DGGITQSPKYLFRKEGQNVTLSCEQNLNHDAMYWYRQDPGQGLRLIYYSQIVNDFQKGDIAEGYSVSREKKESFPLTVTSAQKNPTAFYLCASRARGLDEQFFGPGTRLTVL.